Shown below are 32 T cell receptor beta chains from a single sample sequenced in a study of Ad26.COV2.S vaccination and SARS-CoV-2 variants. Treatment defined: 15 to 20 received Ad26.COV2.S at low or high dose, single or two shots; 5 received placebo; per-sample allocation not given. Sample collection was performed on day 63 after the first vaccine or placebo injection. TCRdb's copy holds only in-frame clones and misses some; the assay was immunoSEQ multiplex PCR. The table includes 400,000 to 450,000 clones, 75% to 95% detected once. The sequenced sample was peripheral blood, obtained in a trial of Ad26.COV2.S vaccine versus placebo. Receptor source: a person between 18 and 59 years old who received the Ad26.COV2.S COVID-19 vaccine or a placebo.

Written as DNA, the CDR3 is TGTGCCAGCATAGCGGGCTTCACAGATACGCAGTATTTT. Residues: CASIAGFTDTQYF. This chain links TRBV28 with TRBJ2-3; TRBD2 agrees at 7 bases. CDR3 length: 13 amino acids. Germline V CDR1 and CDR2: MDHEN, SYDVKM. The V and J ends lost 7 bases and 2 bases, in that order; junction bases with no gene match: 3.

This clone is a singleton in its sample. The chain recombines TRBV5-1 with TRBJ2-7; TRBD1 matches at 11 bases. From germline, CDR1 is SGHRS and CDR2 YFSETQ. The CDR3 extends over 15 amino acids. V shed 2 bases, J shed 4 bases, and the junction held 5 bases outside the gene matches. The CDR3 here is CASSFPGQGDYEQYF. The CDR3, as DNA: TGCGCCAGCAGCTTTCCGGGACAGGGGGATTACGAGCAGTACTTC.

The V gene is TRBV6-6, the J gene TRBJ2-7, with D tentatively TRBD1 or TRBD2 (6 bases each). V dropped 7 bases and J dropped 2 bases, with 21 bases sitting between them. Germline CDR1 is MNHNY and CDR2 is SVGAGI (reference sequence). This CDR3 has 16 residues. CDR3 nucleotides: TGTGCCAGCAAGCCCCAGGGGAGCGGGCGCCCCTACGAGCAGTACTTC. Its protein is CASKPQGSGRPYEQYF.

The chain couples TRBV19 to TRBJ2-1; D could derive from TRBD1 or TRBD2 (5 bases each). The ends were cut back, 10 bases at V and 7 bases at J, with 17 bases in the middle. Germline CDR1 reads LNHDA; CDR2 reads SQIVND (reference sequence). The CDR3 is made up of 13 amino acids. CDR3 DNA sequence: TGTGCCACAAAAGGGACCCCAAGGAATGAGCAGTTCTTC. It yields the protein CATKGTPRNEQFF.

The rearrangement joins TRBV5-6 to TRBJ2-6; no clear D gene. Trimming cost V 2 bases and J 0 bases, with 12 bases left between them. Germline-derived CDR1 and CDR2 are SGHDT and YYEEEE. The CDR3 length is 17 residues. The CDR3 region has the DNA TGTGCCAGCAGCTTACTTGGACCCTTCTCTGGGGCCAACGTCCTGACTTTC. Translating gives CASSLLGPFSGANVLTF.

The rearrangement links TRBV27 to TRBJ2-7, with D possibly TRBD1 on 6 matching bases. CDR3 size: 14 residues. Trimming removed 5 bases at V and 7 bases at J, with 18 bases between. Germline V lookup: CDR1 MNHEY, CDR2 SMNVEV (reference sequence). CDR3 sequence (DNA): TGTGCCAGCAGTGCCCGGGACAAGGCTGGGGAGCAGTACTTC. Its protein product is CASSARDKAGEQYF.

The chain links TRBV28 to TRBJ2-1; 11 nucleotides line up with TRBD2. The V gene end was trimmed by 4 bases and the J gene end by 10 bases; junction bases not matched to a gene: 9. CDR1 is MDHEN, CDR2 SYDVKM, per germline. There are 15 residues in the CDR3. The CDR3, as DNA: TGTGCCAGCAGTTCCGTAGCGGGAGGGATCAGAGAGCAGTTCTTC. Protein sequence: CASSSVAGGIREQFF.

The chain is built from TRBV11-3 and TRBJ2-1, with a tentative D call TRBD2 (6 bases). The CDR3 runs to 13 residues. In germline, CDR1 is SGHNT, CDR2 YENEEA. Trimming removed 8 bases from V and 2 bases from J, with 10 bases in between. In DNA form, the CDR3 reads TGTGCCAGCCGGGGCGGGGCCTACAATGAGCAGTTCTTC. Translating it yields CASRGGAYNEQFF. Full variable domain (outside the CDR3, taken from reference TRBV11-3 and TRBJ2-1): EAGVVQSPRYKIIEKKQPVAFWCNPISGHNTLYWYLQNLGQGPELLIRYENEEAVDDSQLPKDRFSAERLKGVDSTLKIQPAELGDSAVYLCASRGGAYNEQFFGPGTRLTVL.

The chain carries TRBV12-5 and TRBJ1-3; 7 nucleotides match TRBD1. In germline, CDR1 is LGHNT, CDR2 FRNRAP. Trimming at V came to 1 base and at J to 8 bases, leaving 11 bases not matched to a gene. The CDR3 totals 16 residues. CDR3 sequence: CASGLGRQGKGYTIYF. Here the CDR3 DNA reads TGTGCTAGTGGTTTGGGACGACAGGGAAAGGGTTACACCATATATTTT.

This chain links TRBV7-9 with TRBJ2-7, with 13 bases aligning to TRBD2. Trimming cost V 5 bases and J 5 bases; bases outside gene matches: 9. The CDR3 loop spans 16 amino acids. CDR1 is SEHNR and CDR2 is FQNEAQ in the germline V gene (reference sequence). The CDR3 nucleotides read TGTGCCAGCAGCCACTCCACTAGCGGGAGGGGGAACGAGCAGTACTTC. Protein: CASSHSTSGRGNEQYF.

Note on this clone: The sample contains more than one DNA sequence encoding this CDR3. The chain uses TRBV4-1 and TRBJ2-2, with 7 bases lining up with TRBD2. Germline loops: CDR1 MGHRA, CDR2 YSYEKL. The V segment lost 0 bases and the J segment 1 base; nucleotides outside the gene matches: 2. The CDR3 totals 16 residues. The CDR3 DNA follows: TGCGCCAGCAGCCAAGAGCGGGGGTTGAACACCGGGGAGCTGTTTTTT. This gives the protein CASSQERGLNTGELFF.

The chain has TRBV28 and TRBJ1-1; D ambiguous. Deletions cut 7 bases from V and 0 bases from J, with 18 bases between. Germline V lookup: CDR1 MDHEN, CDR2 SYDVKM. The CDR3 is made up of 16 amino acids. The CDR3 here is CASTIGWVPLNTEAFF. The CDR3 DNA is TGTGCCAGCACCATTGGTTGGGTCCCCTTGAACACTGAAGCTTTCTTT. Supplemented by reference TRBV28 and TRBJ1-1, the full variable domain reads DVKVTQSSRYLVKRTGEKVFLECVQDMDHENMFWYRQDPGLGLRLIYFSYDVKMKEKGDIPEGYSVSREKKERFSLILESASTNQTSMYLCASTIGWVPLNTEAFFGQGTRLTVV.

The rearrangement uses TRBV28 and TRBJ1-6, with D possibly being TRBD1 (5 bases). The CDR3 totals 15 residues. Trimming removed 3 bases from V and 10 bases from J, with 16 bases in between. Germline CDR1 MDHEN, CDR2 SYDVKM. This CDR3 is CASSFRQSRDSPLHF. The CDR3 nucleotides read TGTGCCAGCAGTTTCAGACAGAGCCGGGACTCACCCCTCCACTTT.

V gene TRBV9 combines with J gene TRBJ1-2; TRBD1 matches at 7 bases. With V trimmed by 0 bases and J by 5 bases, 4 bases remained unmatched. Germline V gene sequence: CDR1 SGDLS, CDR2 YYNGEE. There are 14 residues in the CDR3. In nucleotides, the CDR3 is TGTGCCAGCAGCGTAGCTACAGGGGCATATGGCTACACCTTC. Translated, it gives CASSVATGAYGYTF.

The rearrangement links TRBV7-6 to TRBJ2-1; 10 nucleotides match TRBD2. This CDR3 is 15 amino acids long. V lost 5 bases, J lost 5 bases, and 6 bases stayed unmatched. Germline V CDR1 and CDR2: SGHVS, FNYEAQ. Here the CDR3 DNA reads TGTGCCAGCAGCCTTTGGAGCGGGAGGGACAATGAGCAGTTCTTC. Protein sequence: CASSLWSGRDNEQFF.

This sequence joins TRBV12-3 or TRBV12-4 and TRBJ2-1, with unresolved D. V gave up 5 bases and J gave up 9 bases, with 11 bases separating them. The CDR3 totals 12 residues. In DNA, the CDR3 is TGTGCCAGCAGTGTTAACTGGGGTGAGCAGTTCTTC. It translates to CASSVNWGEQFF.

In DNA, the CDR3 is TGTGCCAGCAGCTTAGGGGTGCTCGATGGCTACACCTTC. Amino acids: CASSLGVLDGYTF. The chain uses TRBV7-8 and TRBJ1-2; D remains unclear. The length of the CDR3 is 13 residues. Trimming took off 1 base at V and 6 bases at J, with 9 bases between the two ends. Germline V CDR1 and CDR2: SGHVS, FQNEAQ.

This clone appeared a single time. The rearrangement joins TRBV30 to TRBJ2-6; 8 bases line up with TRBD2. Trimming removed 5 bases from V and 0 bases from J; junction bases left unmatched: 3. Germline assignment: CDR1 GTSNPN and CDR2 SVGIG (reference sequence). The CDR3 length is 15 residues. The CDR3 reads CAWGSGGSGANVLTF. The CDR3, as DNA: TGTGCCTGGGGCAGCGGGGGCTCTGGGGCCAACGTCCTGACTTTC. The variable domain in full, with the rest retrieved from reference TRBV30 and TRBJ2-6, is SQTIHQWPATLVQPVGSPLSLECTVEGTSNPNLYWYRQAAGRGLQLLFYSVGIGQISSEVPQNLSASRPQDRQFILSSKKLLLSDSGFYLCAWGSGGSGANVLTFGAGSRLTVL.

The chain carries TRBV7-2 and TRBJ2-6, with D tentatively TRBD2 (6 bases). The CDR3 extends over 19 amino acids. Trimming took 1 base from V and 1 from J, leaving 17 bases between them. The germline V gene has CDR1 SGHTA and CDR2 FQGNSA. CDR3 residues: CASSLVVGLSASGANVLTF. CDR3 nucleotide sequence: TGTGCCAGCAGCTTAGTAGTGGGACTGTCTGCTTCTGGGGCCAACGTCCTGACTTTC.

The V call is TRBV10-3, the J call TRBJ2-2, with a weak D call TRBD2 (6 bases). From germline, CDR1 is ENHRY and CDR2 SYGVKD. V was clipped by 4 bases and J by 1 base, with 7 bases between them. This CDR3 contains 14 residues. DNA for the CDR3: TGTGCCATCAGTGGTAGCGGGAACACCGGGGAGCTGTTTTTT. Translated, it gives CAISGSGNTGELFF.

This rearrangement joins TRBV4-3 to TRBJ2-7; TRBD1 might be the D (5 bases). Germline V gene sequence: CDR1 LGHNA, CDR2 YSLEER. V was shortened by 3 bases and J by 1 base, with 16 bases between the two germline ends. This CDR3 region has 16 residues. The CDR3 nucleotides read TGCGCCAGCAGCCAGAAAGGTGGGGCCTTTTCCTACGAGCAGTACTTC. Protein product: CASSQKGGAFSYEQYF.

The chain links TRBV4-3 to TRBJ2-1, with TRBD2 matching over 12 bases. The CDR3 is made up of 15 amino acids. V shed 4 bases, J shed 6 bases, and the junction held 4 bases outside the gene matches. Looked up from germline, CDR1 is LGHNA and CDR2 is YSLEER. For the CDR3, the DNA is TGCGCCAGCAGCCCCGGACTAGCGGGACTCAATGAGCAGTTCTTC. It codes for CASSPGLAGLNEQFF.

The CDR3, as DNA: TGTGCCAGCAGCTTAGGGCAGGGGGCCGGGGGCTACACCTTC. Its translation: CASSLGQGAGGYTF. This rearrangement joins TRBV11-2 to TRBJ1-2; 8 bases align to TRBD1. The CDR3 loop spans 14 amino acids. CDR1 is SGHAT, CDR2 FQNNGV, per germline. The V and J ends lost 1 base and 8 bases, in that order; junction bases with no gene match: 6.

The chain joins TRBV28 to TRBJ2-7; D uncertain. V was shortened by 2 bases and J by 2 bases, with 10 bases between the two germline ends. Germline loops: CDR1 MDHEN, CDR2 SYDVKM. This CDR3 is 14 amino acids long. CDR3 sequence: CASSLAEPPYEQYF. CDR3 sequence (DNA): TGTGCCAGCAGTTTAGCGGAACCTCCCTACGAGCAGTACTTC.

The count of this clone is one. The chain is built from TRBV7-6 and TRBJ2-3; TRBD1 agrees at 7 bases. V trimming: 5 bases; J trimming: 8 bases; junction bases outside the gene matches: 10. Germline CDR1 SGHVS, CDR2 FNYEAQ. The CDR3 spans 14 residues. The CDR3: CASSATQGIGTQYF. The CDR3 DNA reads as TGTGCCAGCAGCGCGACACAGGGGATAGGTACGCAGTATTTT. Based on the CDR3 plus reference TRBV7-6 and TRBJ2-3, the full variable domain is GAGVSQSPRYKVTKRGQDVALRCDPISGHVSLYWYRQALGQGPEFLTYFNYEAQQDKSGLPNDRFSAERPEGSISTLTIQRTEQRDSAMYRCASSATQGIGTQYFGPGTRLTVL.

The rearrangement joins TRBV24-1 to TRBJ2-5; 7 positions match TRBD2. Germline values: CDR1 KGHDR, CDR2 SFDVKD. The V gene end was trimmed by 4 bases and the J gene end by 3 bases; junction bases not matched to a gene: 1. The CDR3 contains 13 residues. The CDR3, as DNA: TGTGCCACCAGTGACGCGGGAGAAGAGACCCAGTACTTC. Its translation is CATSDAGEETQYF.

V and J are TRBV27 and TRBJ2-7, with 10 bases that match TRBD2. Germline values: CDR1 MNHEY, CDR2 SMNVEV (reference sequence). The CDR3 runs 15 residues. V dropped 5 bases and J dropped 4; count of bases not matched to a gene: 8. The CDR3 loop reads CASSQGSGRLYEQYF. CDR3 nucleotide sequence: TGTGCCAGCAGTCAAGGTAGCGGGAGGTTGTACGAGCAGTACTTC.

This clone was seen a handful of times. This chain links TRBV4-1 with TRBJ1-5; 8 nucleotides match TRBD1. The CDR3 consists of 17 residues. Germline lookup yields CDR1 MGHRA and CDR2 YSYEKL. The V segment lost 1 base and the J segment 3 bases; nucleotides outside the gene matches: 8. The CDR3 loop reads CASSQAEGQGFNQPQHF. The CDR3 nucleotides are TGCGCCAGCAGCCAAGCGGAAGGACAGGGTTTCAATCAGCCCCAGCATTTT.

This clone was found a few times. The CDR3 here is CASSGARASNTGELFF. The CDR3 coding sequence is TGTGCCAGCAGCGGGGCCAGGGCCTCGAACACCGGGGAGCTGTTTTTT. This sequence joins TRBV7-9 and TRBJ2-2, with a tentative D call TRBD1 (5 bases). The CDR3 covers 16 residues. Looked up from germline, CDR1 is SEHNR and CDR2 is FQNEAQ (reference sequence). The germline V and J ends were trimmed by 5 bases and 0 bases, with 13 bases remaining between them.

The table lists this clone with a count of one. The chain carries TRBV6-2 or TRBV6-3 and TRBJ2-7; D is uncertain. CDR3 length equals 11 residues. CDR1 is MNHEY and CDR2 is SVGEGT in the germline V gene. V dropped 1 base and J dropped 6 bases, with 4 bases sitting between them. The CDR3 loop is CASSYLREQYF. The CDR3, as DNA: TGTGCCAGCAGTTACTTGCGCGAGCAGTACTTC.

This sequence joins TRBV30 and TRBJ2-3, with 10 bases identical to TRBD1. CDR3 length: 14 amino acids. Germline CDR1 GTSNPN, CDR2 SVGIG (reference sequence). Trimming at V came to 4 bases and at J to 2 bases, leaving 3 bases not matched to a gene. The CDR3 DNA reads as TGTGCCTGGATGGGACAGGGGAACACAGATACGCAGTATTTT. The encoded protein is CAWMGQGNTDTQYF.

This chain links TRBV28 with TRBJ1-1; 7 bases are shared with TRBD1. With 5 bases clipped from V and 5 bases from J, the junction kept 14 bases outside the gene matches. This CDR3 contains 16 residues. Germline CDR1 reads MDHEN; CDR2 reads SYDVKM. The CDR3 DNA reads TGTGCCAGCAGTACGATTCCCGGGACAGAGTCTACTGAAGCTTTCTTT. Amino acids: CASSTIPGTESTEAFF. Looking up the rest from reference TRBV28 and TRBJ1-1 gives the full variable domain: DVKVTQSSRYLVKRTGEKVFLECVQDMDHENMFWYRQDPGLGLRLIYFSYDVKMKEKGDIPEGYSVSREKKERFSLILESASTNQTSMYLCASSTIPGTESTEAFFGQGTRLTVV.